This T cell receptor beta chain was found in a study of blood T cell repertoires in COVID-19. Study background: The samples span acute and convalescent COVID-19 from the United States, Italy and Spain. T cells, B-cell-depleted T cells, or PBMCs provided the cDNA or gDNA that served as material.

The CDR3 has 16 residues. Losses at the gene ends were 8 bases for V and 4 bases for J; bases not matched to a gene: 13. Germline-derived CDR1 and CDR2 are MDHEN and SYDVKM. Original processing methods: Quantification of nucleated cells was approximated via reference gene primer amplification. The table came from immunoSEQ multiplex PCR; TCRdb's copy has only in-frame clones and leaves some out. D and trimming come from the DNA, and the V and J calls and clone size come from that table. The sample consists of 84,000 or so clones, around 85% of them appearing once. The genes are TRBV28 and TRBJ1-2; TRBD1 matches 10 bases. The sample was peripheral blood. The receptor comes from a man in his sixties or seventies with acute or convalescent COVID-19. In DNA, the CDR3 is TGTGCCAGCGCCACACCGGGGGACAGGGGAATCTATGGCTACACCTTC. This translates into CASATPGDRGIYGYTF.